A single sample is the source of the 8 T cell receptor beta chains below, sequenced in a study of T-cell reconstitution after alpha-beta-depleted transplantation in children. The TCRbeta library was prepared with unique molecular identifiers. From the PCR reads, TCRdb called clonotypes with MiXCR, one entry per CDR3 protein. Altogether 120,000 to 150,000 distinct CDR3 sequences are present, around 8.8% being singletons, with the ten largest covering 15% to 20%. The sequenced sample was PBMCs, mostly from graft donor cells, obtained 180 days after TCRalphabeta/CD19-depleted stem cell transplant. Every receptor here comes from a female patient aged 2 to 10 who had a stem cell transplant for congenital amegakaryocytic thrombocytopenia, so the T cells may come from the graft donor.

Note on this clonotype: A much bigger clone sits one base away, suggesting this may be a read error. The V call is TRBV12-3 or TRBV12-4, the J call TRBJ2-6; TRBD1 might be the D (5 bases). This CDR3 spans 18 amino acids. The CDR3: CASSPYLDEPSGANGLTF. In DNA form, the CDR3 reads TGTGCCAGCAGTCCCTACCTCGACGAGCCCTCTGGGGCCAACGGCCTGACTTTC.

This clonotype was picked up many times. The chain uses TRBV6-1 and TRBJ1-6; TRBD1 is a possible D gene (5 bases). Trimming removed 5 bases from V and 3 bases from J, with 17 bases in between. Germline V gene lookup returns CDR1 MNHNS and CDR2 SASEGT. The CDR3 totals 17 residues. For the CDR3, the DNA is TGTGCCAGCAGTCCCCTCGGTGGACACCGCTATAATTCACCCCTCCACTTT. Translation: CASSPLGGHRYNSPLHF.

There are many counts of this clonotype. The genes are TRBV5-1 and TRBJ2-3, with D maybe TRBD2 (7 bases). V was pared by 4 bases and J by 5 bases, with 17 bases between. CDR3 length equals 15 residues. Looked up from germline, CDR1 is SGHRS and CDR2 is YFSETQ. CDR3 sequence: CASSPVDRTRDTQYF. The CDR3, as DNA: TGCGCCAGCAGCCCAGTAGACAGGACTAGAGATACGCAGTATTTT.

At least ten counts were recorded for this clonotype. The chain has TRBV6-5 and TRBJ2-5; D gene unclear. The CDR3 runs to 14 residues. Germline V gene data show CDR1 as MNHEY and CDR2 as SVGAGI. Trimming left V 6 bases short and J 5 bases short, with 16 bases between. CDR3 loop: CASRTRSTRETQYF. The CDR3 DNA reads TGTGCCAGCAGGACGAGGTCTACAAGGGAGACCCAGTACTTC.

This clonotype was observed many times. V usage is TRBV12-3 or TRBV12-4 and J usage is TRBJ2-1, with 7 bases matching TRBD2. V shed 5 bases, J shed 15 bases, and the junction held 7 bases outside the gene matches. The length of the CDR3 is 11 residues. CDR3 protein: CASSRLASRFF. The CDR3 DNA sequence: TGTGCCAGCAGTCGACTAGCTAGTCGGTTCTTC.

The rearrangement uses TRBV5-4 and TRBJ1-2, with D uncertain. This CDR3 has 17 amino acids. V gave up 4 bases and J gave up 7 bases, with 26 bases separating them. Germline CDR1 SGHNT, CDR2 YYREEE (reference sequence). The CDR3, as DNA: TGTGCCAGCAGCGGGGTCCGGGAGTCCCAACAAGAATTTGGCTACACCTTC. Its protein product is CASSGVRESQQEFGYTF.

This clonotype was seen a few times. The CDR3 DNA reads as TGTGCCAGCAACCCTGCCAATCAGCCCCAGCATTTT. It codes for CASNPANQPQHF. The chain employs TRBV6-2 or TRBV6-3 and TRBJ1-5, with D hard to call. The CDR3 has 12 residues. The germline V gene has CDR1 MNHEY and CDR2 SVGEGT. Trimming pared 7 bases from V and 3 bases from J, leaving 7 bases between.

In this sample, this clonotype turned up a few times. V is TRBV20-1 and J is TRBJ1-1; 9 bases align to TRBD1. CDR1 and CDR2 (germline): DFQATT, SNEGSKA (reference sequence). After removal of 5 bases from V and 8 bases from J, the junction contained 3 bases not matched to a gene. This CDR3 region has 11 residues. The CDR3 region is CSAYRGLEAFF. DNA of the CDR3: TGCAGTGCTTACAGGGGGCTCGAAGCTTTCTTT.